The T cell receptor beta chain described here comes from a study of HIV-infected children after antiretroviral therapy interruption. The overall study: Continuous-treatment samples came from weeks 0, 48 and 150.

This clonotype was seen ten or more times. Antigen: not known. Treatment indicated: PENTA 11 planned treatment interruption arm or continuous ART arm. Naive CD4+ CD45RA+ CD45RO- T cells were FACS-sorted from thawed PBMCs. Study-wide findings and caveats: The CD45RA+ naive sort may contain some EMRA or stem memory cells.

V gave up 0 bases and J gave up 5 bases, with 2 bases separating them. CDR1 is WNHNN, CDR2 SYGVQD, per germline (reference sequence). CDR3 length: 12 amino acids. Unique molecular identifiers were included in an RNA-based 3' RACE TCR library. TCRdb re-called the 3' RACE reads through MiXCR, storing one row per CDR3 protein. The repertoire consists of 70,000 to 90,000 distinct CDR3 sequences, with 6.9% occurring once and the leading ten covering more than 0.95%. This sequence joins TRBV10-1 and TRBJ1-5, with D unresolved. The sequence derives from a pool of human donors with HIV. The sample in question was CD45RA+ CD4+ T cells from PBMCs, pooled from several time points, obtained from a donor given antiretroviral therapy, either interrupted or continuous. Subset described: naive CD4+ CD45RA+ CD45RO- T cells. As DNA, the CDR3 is TGCGCCAGCAGTGAGTCAGATCAGCCCCAGCATTTT. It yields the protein CASSESDQPQHF.